The rows below give T cell receptor beta chains drawn from one sample of a study of CD8+ T cells in alopecia areata. Measured with immunoSEQ multiplex PCR; TCRdb has only the in-frame clones, and not every one. The sample has about 150,000 clones, 45% to 60% seen once. The material sequenced was CD4+ T cells sorted from blood. These receptor sequences come from a human donor in good health. Both conserved end residues are part of each CDR3. Each record gives: clone size, D gene, V gene, J gene, CDR3 DNA, CDR3 protein. A D gene is named only where the DNA matches it firmly. A row's size may be missing; if present it is once, few, many or a size class.

-	-	TRBV15	TRBJ2-1	TGTGCCACCAGCAGAGATCTTGGACTCTACAATGAGCAGTTCTTC	CATSRDLGLYNEQFF
-	-	TRBV11-2	TRBJ2-7	TGTGCCAGCAGCTTAGCTTGGCAAGGCGCCTTCGAGCAGTACTTC	CASSLAWQGAFEQYF
-	-	TRBV5-6	TRBJ2-4	TGTGCCAGCAGCTTAGTTCCGACGGGGACCAAAAACATTCAGTACTTC	CASSLVPTGTKNIQYF
-	-	TRBV6-6	TRBJ1-2	TGTGCCAGCAGTTACACCAGGGCGCACTATGGCTACACCTTC	CASSYTRAHYGYTF
-	TRBD2	TRBV5-1	TRBJ2-3	TGCGCCAGCAGCCAGCGGGAGGGCCGCCCAGATACGCAGTATTTT	CASSQREGRPDTQYF
-	-	TRBV5-1	TRBJ2-7	TGCGCCAGCAGCTTGGGACGGGGAGGTTTCGAGCAGTACTTC	CASSLGRGGFEQYF
few	TRBD1	TRBV5-5	TRBJ2-7	TGTGCCAGCAGCTTGAAAGGTGGCGGCAGGGGGCTATACGAGCAGTACTTC	CASSLKGGGRGLYEQYF
-	TRBD2	TRBV7-9	TRBJ2-1	TGTGCCAGCAGCTTAGCCTCAGGACTAGCGGGATTGTACAATGAGCAGTTCTTC	CASSLASGLAGLYNEQFF
few	-	TRBV7-9	TRBJ1-2	TGTGCCAGCAGCCGGTCGGGATCGAAAGGGGATGGCTACACCTTC	CASSRSGSKGDGYTF
-	TRBD1	TRBV6-1	TRBJ2-1	TGTGCCAGCAGTACTGGACAGGGCCAAAACAATGAGCAGTTCTTC	CASSTGQGQNNEQFF
-	-	TRBV28	TRBJ2-1	TGTGCCAGCAGTTTACCAGGGAGCAATGAGCAGTTCTTC	CASSLPGSNEQFF
few	-	TRBV29-1	TRBJ1-5	TGCAGCGTGGGGGGGAATCAGCCCCAGCATTTT	CSVGGNQPQHF
few	-	TRBV28	TRBJ1-2	TGTGCCAGCAGCCAGGCACCCAACGGCTATGGCTACACCTTC	CASSQAPNGYGYTF
-	-	TRBV29-1	TRBJ2-1	TGCAGCGTTGCCCCCCGGCTTAGCTCCTACAATGAGCAGTTCTTC	CSVAPRLSSYNEQFF
-	TRBD1	TRBV27	TRBJ2-7	TGTGCCAGCAGCTGGGGACAGGTGGGAATCTACGAGCAGTACTTC	CASSWGQVGIYEQYF
-	TRBD1	TRBV30	TRBJ1-2	TGTGCCTGGACAGGGGGCTGGTATGGCTACACCTTC	CAWTGGWYGYTF
once	-	TRBV29-1	TRBJ2-1	TGCAGCGTGGGAAACAATGAGCAGTTCTTC	CSVGNNEQFF
-	TRBD2	TRBV4-1	TRBJ2-4	TGCGCCAGCAGCCCGGGACTAGCGGGAGGGCTAGCCAAAAACATTCAGTACTTC	CASSPGLAGGLAKNIQYF
few	-	TRBV28	TRBJ2-5	TGTGCCAGCAGTCAGCGGGCGGCAGAGACCCAGTACTTC	CASSQRAAETQYF
-	-	TRBV6-5	TRBJ2-5	TGTGCCAGCATTAAGGGAGCGGGCTTACAAGAGACCCAGTACTTC	CASIKGAGLQETQYF
-	-	TRBV7-3	TRBJ2-2	TGTGCCAGCAGCCTCCTGACTGGCGGGGAGCTGTTTTTT	CASSLLTGGELFF
-	TRBD1	TRBV7-9	TRBJ2-7	TGTGCCAGCAGCTTAGCAGGGGGCGGTGAGCAGTACTTC	CASSLAGGGEQYF
-	-	TRBV5-4	TRBJ2-2	TGTGCCAGCAGCTCTGTAAGGGTCGGGGAGCTGTTTTTT	CASSSVRVGELFF
once	TRBD2	TRBV6-6	TRBJ2-7	TGTGCCAGCAGTACGCCGGGACTAGCGGGAGGCGAGCAGTACTTC	CASSTPGLAGGEQYF
many	TRBD2	TRBV7-9	TRBJ2-1	TGTGCCAGCAGCTTTGGAAGCGGGAGGGGAAATGAGCAGTTCTTC	CASSFGSGRGNEQFF
-	-	TRBV6-6	TRBJ2-5	TGTGCCAGCAGTTACTCGACAGTGGGAGTGGAGACCCAGTACTTC	CASSYSTVGVETQYF
-	-	TRBV30	TRBJ1-1	TGTGCCTGGAGTCTCGTCCGCCGGGGGAACACTGAAGCTTTCTTT	CAWSLVRRGNTEAFF
-	-	TRBV5-1	TRBJ2-2	TGCGCCAGCAGCTTGGAGGCGCTGGGGTCGAACACCGGGGAGCTGTTTTTT	CASSLEALGSNTGELFF
-	TRBD1	TRBV5-6	TRBJ1-1	TGTGCCAGCAGCTCTGGACAGGTGAACACTGAAGCTTTCTTT	CASSSGQVNTEAFF
few	-	TRBV29-1	TRBJ2-2	TGCAGCGTTGAAGATGGAGGGACCGGGGAGCTGTTTTTT	CSVEDGGTGELFF
-	TRBD2	TRBV6-1	TRBJ2-1	TGTGCCAGCAGGGAAACCGGGACTAGCGGGAGTCGTGAGCAGTTCTTC	CASRETGTSGSREQFF
few	TRBD1	TRBV25-1	TRBJ1-2	TGTGCCAGCGCGGGACAGGGCCCCTTCGGCTACACCTTC	CASAGQGPFGYTF
-	TRBD1	TRBV4-2	TRBJ2-1	TGTGCCAGCAGCCTCGGGGGGACAGGGTTGAATGAGCAGTTCTTC	CASSLGGTGLNEQFF
once	TRBD2	TRBV5-4	TRBJ2-7	TGTGCCAGCAGCCCGTCGCTCGCTAGCGGACTACTTCTGTCAACCGAGCAGTACTTC	CASSPSLASGLLLSTEQYF
-	-	TRBV6-5	TRBJ2-7	TGTGCCAGCAGTTACAGCCCTAGTAGGCCCTACGAGCAGTACTTC	CASSYSPSRPYEQYF
few	-	TRBV4-2	TRBJ2-7	TGTGCCAGCAGCCAAGATAACGAGCAGTACTTC	CASSQDNEQYF
-	-	TRBV11-2	TRBJ2-3	TGTGCCAGCAGCTTGAGCGGAAGCACAGATACGCAGTATTTT	CASSLSGSTDTQYF
-	-	TRBV7-8	TRBJ1-5	TGTGCCAGCAGCCCCCGCCTTCAGCCCCAGCATTTT	CASSPRLQPQHF
-	-	TRBV9	TRBJ2-1	TGTGCCAGCAGCGTAGATGGAGGGGGCAGTTACAATGAGCAGTTCTTC	CASSVDGGGSYNEQFF
few	-	TRBV29-1	TRBJ1-2	TGCAGCGGAGGGGGTCCGGGAGGCTACACCTTC	CSGGGPGGYTF
once	-	TRBV19	TRBJ2-6	TGTGCCAGTAGTATAGGCAGGGGCGGGCTTGGGGCCAACGTCCTGACTTTC	CASSIGRGGLGANVLTF
once	TRBD1	TRBV5-1	TRBJ1-1	TGCGCCAGCAGCTCCAAGACAGGGACCACTGAAGCTTTCTTT	CASSSKTGTTEAFF
-	TRBD1	TRBV2	TRBJ2-7	TGTGCCAGCACCAGATTAACAGGGGGAATCTACGAGCAGTACTTC	CASTRLTGGIYEQYF
-	-	TRBV4-1	TRBJ1-1	TGCGCCAGCAGCCAAGTTCGGACTGAAGCTTTCTTT	CASSQVRTEAFF
few	-	TRBV29-1	TRBJ1-2	TGCAGCGGCCAGGACGGACTCTATGGCTACACCTTC	CSGQDGLYGYTF
-	-	TRBV27	TRBJ1-1	TGTGCCAGCAGTGCGGGGCTCAGGAACACTGAAGCTTTCTTT	CASSAGLRNTEAFF
once	-	TRBV30	TRBJ2-5	TGTGCCTGGAGCCCGGACTACCAAGAGACCCAGTACTTC	CAWSPDYQETQYF
-	TRBD1	TRBV6-6	TRBJ2-6	TGTGCCAGCAACTCAGGGGGTTCCGGGGCCAACGTCCTGACTTTC	CASNSGGSGANVLTF
-	-	TRBV6-6	TRBJ2-7	TGTGCCAGCAGCTTGGACTCCGGCCCCTACGAGCAGTACTTC	CASSLDSGPYEQYF
-	-	TRBV29-1	TRBJ2-7	TGCAGCGCCAAGACAGATCCCTACGAGCAGTACTTC	CSAKTDPYEQYF